Presented here are 3 T cell receptor beta chains from one specimen sequenced in a study of read filtering for tumor transcriptome and immune sequencing. From around 440 ng of RNA, a library with molecular barcoded alpha/delta and beta/gamma adaptors was made. One entry per CDR3 protein results from TCRdb running MiXCR on the reads. Found here are 75,000 to 90,000 distinct CDR3 sequences, 9% to 15% of them singletons; the top ten hold about 16%. Sequences were obtained from a population of CD138-negative cells sorted from bone marrow. The receptors derive from a donor at least 40 years old with multiple myeloma.

This clonotype was seen ten or more times. V is TRBV2 and J is TRBJ1-2; D remains unclear. The germline gives CDR1 SNHLY, CDR2 FYNNEI. The CDR3 has 15 residues. The ends were cut back, 1 base at V and 2 bases at J, with 11 bases in the middle. The CDR3 region has the DNA TGTGCCAGCAGTGAAGAGAAGAAGGGCAACTATGGCTACACCTTC. This encodes CASSEEKKGNYGYTF.

Comments on this clonotype: A much larger clone differs from this one at a single base, so this may be a read error. The rearrangement joins TRBV7-2 to TRBJ1-2, with TRBD1 as a possible D gene (5 bases). CDR3 length: 15 amino acids. CDR1 is SGHTA and CDR2 is FQGNSA in the germline V gene. V shed 4 bases and J shed 4 bases, with 16 bases lying between them. CDR3 residues: CASSSVSGSGYGYTF. The CDR3 coding sequence is TGTGCCAGCAGCTCAGTGTCAGGGTCGGGCTATGGCTACACCTTC.

This clonotype showed up many times. The V and J genes are TRBV5-1 and TRBJ2-3; 9 bases are a match to TRBD2. Per the germline V gene, CDR1 is SGHRS and CDR2 is YFSETQ. This CDR3 contains 16 residues. V trimming: 4 bases; J trimming: 3 bases; junction bases outside the gene matches: 9. CDR3 sequence reads: CASSPEGSGRTDTQYF. CDR3 bases: TGCGCCAGCAGCCCGGAAGGTAGCGGGAGAACAGATACGCAGTATTTT.